The 13 T cell receptor beta chains given below trace back to one sample, sequenced in a study of blood T cell repertoires in COVID-19. Only in-frame clones appear in the TCRdb table, and some are missing; sequencing was by immunoSEQ multiplex PCR. Of about 280,000 clones in the sample, 86% are singletons; the top ten hold around 3%. Material for sequencing was peripheral blood. Receptor source: a young woman with active or convalescent COVID-19.

The chain combines TRBV19 with TRBJ2-7; 8 bases align to TRBD1. The CDR3 has 12 residues. CDR1 is LNHDA and CDR2 is SQIVND in the germline V gene (reference sequence). Trimming removed 5 bases from V and 9 bases from J; junction bases left unmatched: 6. CDR3 sequence: CASSAGTGRQYF. CDR3 DNA: TGTGCCAGTAGTGCGGGGACAGGTCGGCAGTACTTC.

This chain's CDR3 is CASRLVSSGELFF. The CDR3 nucleotides read TGTGCCAGCAGGCTCGTCAGTTCCGGGGAGCTGTTTTTT. The chain couples TRBV27 to TRBJ2-2; D is unclear. The V and J ends lost 6 bases and 6 bases respectively, with 11 bases between them. Germline assignment: CDR1 MNHEY and CDR2 SMNVEV (reference sequence). This CDR3 is 13 amino acids long.

Points on this clone: The junction and the germline gene differ at one end; a read error may be behind it. The chain has TRBV7-7 and TRBJ1-5; 11 nucleotides line up with TRBD1. The germline CDR1 and CDR2 sequences are SSHAT and FNYEAQ (reference sequence). This CDR3 comprises 16 residues. DNA of the CDR3: TGTGCTAGCAGCTACCGGGACAGGGGGATCAATCAGCCCCAGCATTTT. Its translation is CASSYRDRGINQPQHF.

The chain joins TRBV10-3 to TRBJ2-1; 10 bases map to TRBD2. The germline CDR1 and CDR2 sequences are ENHRY and SYGVKD. CDR3 length equals 15 residues. Trimming cost V 5 bases and J 8 bases; bases outside gene matches: 9. Here the CDR3 DNA reads TGTGCCATCAGTCACACGCTAGCGGGGGAGGATGAGCAGTTCTTC. Amino acid sequence: CAISHTLAGEDEQFF.

The V call is TRBV3-1 (or the pseudogene TRBV3-2), the J call TRBJ1-6; D is perhaps TRBD1 (5 bases). The CDR3 loop spans 15 amino acids. The V and J ends lost 6 bases and 8 bases respectively, with 17 bases between them. Germline assignment: CDR1 LGHDT and CDR2 YNNKEL (reference sequence). DNA of the CDR3: TGTGCCAGCAGTATTATCTGGGGGGGAGATTCACCCCTCCACTTT. It yields the protein CASSIIWGGDSPLHF.

This clone was recorded only once. This rearrangement joins TRBV18 to TRBJ1-2, with D perhaps TRBD1 (5 bases). The CDR3 totals 15 residues. The germline V and J ends were trimmed by 3 bases and 2 bases, with 13 bases remaining between them. Germline CDR1 is KGHSH and CDR2 is LQKENI. The CDR3 sequence: CASSPRESRNYGYTF. The CDR3, as DNA: TGTGCCAGCTCACCCAGGGAATCTAGGAACTATGGCTACACCTTC.

The chain uses TRBV2 and TRBJ2-7; the match to TRBD1 covers 10 bases. The CDR3 runs 14 residues. Trimming cost V 6 bases and J 5 bases; bases outside gene matches: 7. CDR1 and CDR2 from the germline V gene are SNHLY and FYNNEI. The CDR3 sequence: CASSVPGQGNEQYF. CDR3 bases: TGTGCCAGCAGCGTTCCGGGACAGGGGAACGAGCAGTACTTC.

The chain couples TRBV19 to TRBJ2-7; 8 positions match TRBD1. Trimming cost V 3 bases and J 3 bases; bases outside gene matches: 10. The CDR3 has 16 amino acids. The V gene's germline CDR1 is LNHDA and CDR2 SQIVND (reference sequence). The CDR3, as DNA: TGTGCCAGTAGTATTCAGGCAGGGGGCACCATCTACGAGCAGTACTTC. Amino acids: CASSIQAGGTIYEQYF. Based on the CDR3 plus reference TRBV19 and TRBJ2-7, the full variable domain is DGGITQSPKYLFRKEGQNVTLSCEQNLNHDAMYWYRQDPGQGLRLIYYSQIVNDFQKGDIAEGYSVSREKKESFPLTVTSAQKNPTAFYLCASSIQAGGTIYEQYFGPGTRLTVT.

DNA for the CDR3: TGTGCCAGCAAGGACAGGGAGGGCTATGGCTACACCTTC. Residues: CASKDREGYGYTF. The gene calls are TRBV27 and TRBJ1-2; 8 nucleotides align to TRBD1. J lost 4 bases, V lost 7 bases, and 5 bases had no gene match. CDR3 size: 13 residues. CDR1 and CDR2 (germline): MNHEY, SMNVEV (reference sequence).

The genes are TRBV6-6 and TRBJ1-5, with D maybe TRBD1 (6 bases). Trimming took off 6 bases at V and 1 base at J, with 16 bases between the two ends. The CDR3 runs 16 residues. The V gene's germline CDR1 is MNHNY and CDR2 SVGAGI (reference sequence). The CDR3 protein is CASSRDRTASNQPQHF. The CDR3 DNA follows: TGTGCCAGCAGCCGAGACAGGACGGCAAGCAATCAGCCCCAGCATTTT.

The V call is TRBV20-1, the J call TRBJ1-6; D gene uncertain. CDR3 length equals 16 residues. The ends were cut back, 3 bases at V and 2 bases at J, with 14 bases in the middle. CDR1 and CDR2 from the germline V gene are DFQATT and SNEGSKA (reference sequence). The CDR3 region is CSASLRGNAYNSPLHF. DNA for the CDR3: TGCAGTGCTAGTTTGCGCGGAAACGCCTATAATTCACCCCTCCACTTT.

The CDR3 sequence is CASSRDSQHNEQFF. The CDR3 DNA reads TGTGCCAGCTCACGGGACAGCCAGCACAATGAGCAGTTCTTC. The chain is built from TRBV18 and TRBJ2-1; 7 positions agree with TRBD1. CDR1 KGHSH and CDR2 LQKENI come from the germline V gene. V shed 4 bases and J 5 bases; nucleotides not matched to a gene: 5. This CDR3 has 14 residues.

The chain has TRBV10-3 and TRBJ2-7, with D perhaps matching TRBD1 (6 bases). CDR3 length equals 16 residues. CDR1 is ENHRY, CDR2 SYGVKD, per germline. V shed 3 bases and J shed 2 bases, with 17 bases lying between them. CDR3: CAISDPGTPRTYEQYF. CDR3 nucleotides: TGTGCCATCAGTGACCCCGGGACACCCCGGACCTACGAGCAGTACTTC.